There are many counts of the clone carrying this TCR beta chain. Its antigen is as yet unknown. This record comes from a study of regulatory T cells in long-lasting Graves disease. Whole-study context: Newly diagnosed Graves' patients had under 3 months of antithyroid drugs. General observations from the study: Graves' patients with persistent disease showed TCR diversity lower than patients newly diagnosed.

The time point here: newly diagnosed GD, antithyroid drugs for less than 3 months. There was RNA extracted from PBMCs, and the TCR library was made from it. Deletions cut 1 base from V and 4 bases from J, with 7 bases between. Germline V gives CDR1 MNHEY, CDR2 SMNVEV (reference sequence). The CDR3 consists of 13 residues. Building of the TCR beta libraries involved iRepertoire HTBI primers and Arm-PCR of CDR3 regions. MiXCR was run by TCRdb on the multiplex PCR reads, yielding one entry per CDR3 protein. The repertoire consists of 440,000 or so distinct CDR3 sequences, with about a sixth occurring once and the leading ten covering 9.5% to 12%. This same sample was also taken into another study, of T cells in Graves' hyperthyroidism and ophthalmopathy. This second report adds: Not enrolled were patients with uncontrolled infection, other autoimmune disease, pregnancy or lactation. Most thyroid-expanded clonotypes above 0.001 were also found in blood.

This sequence was found in a woman aged 25 to 39 with Graves disease. The specimen comprised peripheral blood mononuclear cells (PBMCs), sampled at new diagnosis, from a patient treated with antithyroid drugs. The genes are TRBV27 and TRBJ1-1, with no clear D. The CDR3, as DNA: TGTGCCAGCAGTTTATTAGGGATCACTGAAGCTTTCTTT. Amino acids: CASSLLGITEAFF.